This T cell receptor beta chain was retrieved from a study of chemoradiotherapy in HPV16-positive cancers. Turning to the study itself: Functional T-cell assays on a couple of HPV16-positive patients' cells defined candidate HPV-specific clones and common TCR motifs. Whole-study findings and limits: During treatment, candidate HPV-specific clones and E7-related motifs expanded in tumor. Better recurrence-free survival went with HPV-responsive T-cell expansion in HPV16-positive patients.

Over chemoradiotherapy, repertoires were sampled more than once. Germline lookup yields CDR1 MGHDK and CDR2 SYGVNS. The V gene lost 6 bases and the J gene lost 3 bases, with 15 bases spanning the gap. This CDR3 is built from 16 residues. In this sample, this clone turned up once. Its antigen remains unknown. Libraries were prepared by immunoSEQ multiplex PCR; TCRdb keeps only in-frame clonotypes and omits some of them. The sample carries approximately 9,600 clones, about three quarters recorded once. This chain connects TRBV25-1 to TRBJ2-6; D perhaps matches TRBD1 (6 bases). The material was tumor tissue, obtained from a patient who underwent chemoradiotherapy. The sequence came from a human donor with HPV-associated anogenital cancer. CDR3 bases: TGTGCCAGCAGCCCGCAACAGGGTGGTGGGGCCAACGTCCTGACTTTC. The encoded protein is CASSPQQGGGANVLTF.